Detailed here is one TCR beta chain. The record originates from a study of shared clonotypes between healthy human individuals. From germline, CDR1 is LNHNV and CDR2 YYDKDF (reference sequence). With 0 bases removed from V and 3 bases from J, the gap between germline ends came to 12 bases. This CDR3 has 16 residues. Clones were sequenced by immunoSEQ multiplex PCR, and TCRdb holds only the in-frame ones, with some missing. This sample yields about 1,500,000 clones, of which 95% to 97% are seen a single time; over 1% belongs to the top ten. The chain uses TRBV15 and TRBJ1-5; D is uncertain. This receptor was obtained from a young man in good health. Sequenced sample: naive CD4+ T cells sorted from blood. Subset given: CD45RA+ positively selected. CDR3 region: CATSRDPGLVNQPQHF. Here the CDR3 DNA reads TGTGCCACCAGCAGAGATCCTGGACTTGTCAATCAGCCCCAGCATTTT.